This entry concerns a single T cell receptor beta chain. In the authors' methods: Reference gene primer amplification yielded estimated nucleated cell counts. The assay was immunoSEQ multiplex PCR, and TCRdb's table has in-frame clones only and misses some. Clonal size and the V and J genes are those of that table, whereas D and trimming came from the DNA. The data hold some 57,000 clones, with around 87% observed a single time. This sample was taken from a study of blood T cell repertoires in COVID-19. The overall study: Spain, Italy and the United States supplied samples that represented acute and convalescent COVID-19. T cells, B-cell-depleted T cells, or PBMCs supplied cDNA or gDNA.

The CDR3 is 14 amino acids. CDR1 and CDR2 (germline): SQVTM, ANQGSEA. V was cut by 7 bases and J by 0 bases, with 13 bases left in between. The source material was peripheral blood. The chain joins TRBV29-1 to TRBJ2-1; no definite D call. The TCR was taken from a man aged 65 to 79 with acute or convalescent COVID-19. The CDR3 DNA is TGCAGCGCCGCGCGGCGAAGCTCCTACAATGAGCAGTTCTTC. Residues: CSAARRSSYNEQFF.